Each of the 26 T cell receptor beta chains below was sequenced from the same sample in a study of shared clonotypes between healthy human individuals. Data came from immunoSEQ multiplex PCR; TCRdb stores just in-frame clones and leaves some out. The sample includes around 700,000 clones, about 74% of them seen just once. The material sequenced was memory CD4+ T cells sorted from blood. Subset of the sample: CD45RA-negative fraction. The receptor set was obtained from a woman between 25 and 40 years old in good health.

This chain connects TRBV5-1 to TRBJ1-1; possible D gene TRBD1, 6 bases. There are 14 residues in the CDR3. CDR1 is SGHRS, CDR2 YFSETQ, per germline. Trimming cost V 3 bases and J 1 base, with 10 bases left between them. The CDR3 protein is CASSWGGENTEAFF. CDR3 bases: TGCGCCAGCAGCTGGGGGGGCGAGAACACTGAAGCTTTCTTT.

V usage is TRBV7-9 and J usage is TRBJ2-1; 10 nucleotides align to TRBD2. The junction had 5 bases not matched to a gene; V was cut back by 6 bases and J by 9 bases. The CDR3 is 13 residues long. Germline V gene lookup returns CDR1 SEHNR and CDR2 FQNEAQ (reference sequence). DNA for the CDR3: TGTGCCAGCAGTCCAATAGCGGGAGGTGAGCAGTTCTTC. Its protein product is CASSPIAGGEQFF. Filled out from reference TRBV7-9 and TRBJ2-1, the complete variable domain reads DTGVSQNPRHKITKRGQNVTFRCDPISEHNRLYWYRQTLGQGPEFLTYFQNEAQLEKSRLLSDRFSAERPKGSFSTLEIQRTEQGDSAMYLCASSPIAGGEQFFGPGTRLTVL.

The rearrangement uses TRBV7-9 and TRBJ2-7, with D unresolved. Trimming cost V 5 bases and J 3 bases, with 11 bases left between them. Germline V lookup: CDR1 SEHNR, CDR2 FQNEAQ (reference sequence). CDR3 length: 13 residues. The chain's CDR3 is CASSRTEVYEQYF. The CDR3 coding sequence is TGTGCCAGCAGCCGGACGGAAGTCTACGAGCAGTACTTC.

This clone was picked up a small number of times. The CDR3 region has the DNA TGCGCCAGCAGCTCACAGGGGCCGGCCGGGGAGCTGTTTTTT. Amino acid sequence: CASSSQGPAGELFF. The chain couples TRBV5-1 to TRBJ2-2, with 7 bases matching TRBD1. With V trimmed by 3 bases and J by 6 bases, 5 bases remained unmatched. CDR1 is SGHRS and CDR2 is YFSETQ in the germline V gene. The CDR3 spans 14 residues.

V gene TRBV28 combines with J gene TRBJ2-1; a weak D match, TRBD1 (6 bases). The CDR3 is 15 amino acids. Germline loops: CDR1 MDHEN, CDR2 SYDVKM. V was cut by 6 bases and J by 10 bases, with 22 bases left in between. CDR3 DNA: TGTGCCAGCAGCCCCGGGACACATGAGGTCACGGAGCAGTTCTTC. It codes for CASSPGTHEVTEQFF.

The table lists this clone with a few counts. The chain recombines TRBV6-1 with TRBJ1-2, with D possibly TRBD1 on 5 matching bases. Trimming removed 5 bases at V and 5 bases at J, with 12 bases between. The CDR3 spans 13 residues. Germline assignment: CDR1 MNHNS and CDR2 SASEGT. The CDR3 reads CASSQADSYGYTF. The CDR3, as DNA: TGTGCCAGCAGTCAGGCCGACAGTTATGGCTACACCTTC.

The rearrangement uses TRBV27 and TRBJ2-2; unclear D gene. The CDR3 runs 13 residues. V shed 3 bases and J shed 7 bases, with 9 bases lying between them. Germline CDR1 is MNHEY and CDR2 is SMNVEV (reference sequence). This CDR3 reads CASSFSVNGELFF. In nucleotides, the CDR3 is TGTGCCAGCAGTTTCTCGGTTAACGGGGAGCTGTTTTTT.

The chain recombines TRBV30 with TRBJ2-7; perhaps TRBD2 as D (5 bases). V was shortened by 1 base and J by 6 bases, with 16 bases between the two germline ends. The CDR3 length is 14 residues. Germline V CDR1 and CDR2: GTSNPN, SVGIG (reference sequence). The CDR3 loop is CAWSGLTSGGEQYF. CDR3 coding DNA: TGTGCCTGGAGTGGTTTGACGAGTGGAGGCGAGCAGTACTTC.

The chain has TRBV6-5 and TRBJ2-5, with D unresolved. This CDR3 has 13 residues. Looked up from germline, CDR1 is MNHEY and CDR2 is SVGAGI. The ends were cut back, 8 bases at V and 7 bases at J, with 17 bases in the middle. Here the CDR3 DNA reads TGTGCCAGCCAGACGAGCTTTTCAGGGACCCAGTACTTC. Residues: CASQTSFSGTQYF.

As DNA, the CDR3 is TGTGCCAGCAGCCAAGGGTTACACCGGGGTGGAAACACCATATATTTT. Translation: CASSQGLHRGGNTIYF. This chain joins TRBV4-2 and TRBJ1-3; D is uncertain. V dropped 1 base and J dropped 3 bases, with 13 bases sitting between them. The CDR3 spans 16 residues. Germline V gene data show CDR1 as LGHNA and CDR2 as YNFKEQ.

J is TRBJ2-5 and V is TRBV2; 7 nucleotides line up with TRBD1. The CDR3 sequence is 15 residues long. The ends lost 5 bases at V and 3 bases at J; junction bases unmatched: 9. Germline-derived CDR1 and CDR2 are SNHLY and FYNNEI. CDR3 in amino acids: CASSTNGQAKETQYF. In DNA, the CDR3 is TGTGCCAGCAGTACCAACGGACAGGCCAAAGAGACCCAGTACTTC. The whole variable domain, remainder taken from reference TRBV2 and TRBJ2-5, is EPEVTQTPSHQVTQMGQEVILRCVPISNHLYFYWYRQILGQKVEFLVSFYNNEISEKSEIFDDQFSVERPDGSNFTLKIRSTKLEDSAMYFCASSTNGQAKETQYFGPGTRLLVL.

This sequence joins TRBV4-2 and TRBJ2-1; TRBD2 is a possible D gene (5 bases). The CDR3 is 16 residues long. The germline gives CDR1 LGHNA, CDR2 YNFKEQ. V was trimmed by 0 bases and J by 0 bases, leaving 9 bases between them. The CDR3 DNA follows: TGTGCCAGCAGCCAAGATACAGCGGACTCCTACAATGAGCAGTTCTTC. It yields the protein CASSQDTADSYNEQFF.

The chain links TRBV5-1 to TRBJ2-1; 10 positions match TRBD2. Looked up from germline, CDR1 is SGHRS and CDR2 is YFSETQ. The CDR3 contains 15 residues. The J segment lost 2 bases and the V segment lost 4 bases, leaving 3 bases of the junction unmatched. The CDR3 DNA sequence: TGCGCCAGCAGCACTAGCGGGATCACCTACAATGAGCAGTTCTTC. It codes for CASSTSGITYNEQFF.

V and J are TRBV28 and TRBJ1-2; the D gene is possibly TRBD1 (5 bases). The germline CDR1 and CDR2 sequences are MDHEN and SYDVKM. The CDR3 length is 14 residues. Trimming took 3 bases from V and 8 from J, leaving 16 bases between them. The CDR3 loop reads CASSFQGLGRGYTF. DNA for the CDR3: TGTGCCAGCAGTTTTCAGGGACTCGGTCGCGGCTACACCTTC.

As to this clone: The same CDR3 can be traced to other DNA sequences in this sample. The J gene is TRBJ1-5, the V gene TRBV18, with a tentative D call TRBD1 (6 bases). The ends were cut back, 6 bases at V and 4 bases at J, with 13 bases in the middle. The CDR3 is 14 residues long. CDR1 KGHSH and CDR2 LQKENI come from the germline V gene. In DNA, the CDR3 is TGTGCCAGCTCGCCCGGACAGATTAATCAGCCCCAGCATTTT. It translates to CASSPGQINQPQHF. The full variable domain, with the rest looked up from reference TRBV18 and TRBJ1-5, is NAGVMQNPRHLVRRRGQEARLRCSPMKGHSHVYWYRQLPEEGLKFMVYLQKENIIDESGMPKERFSAEFPKEGPSILRIQQVVRGDSAAYFCASSPGQINQPQHFGDGTRLSIL.

The gene calls are TRBV5-1 and TRBJ2-2; no clear D gene. V was clipped by 0 bases and J by 1 base, with 7 bases between them. The CDR3 has 15 residues. The germline gives CDR1 SGHRS, CDR2 YFSETQ. This CDR3 reads CASSLVKGNTGELFF. DNA for the CDR3: TGCGCCAGCAGCTTGGTGAAGGGGAACACCGGGGAGCTGTTTTTT.

This chain uses TRBV6-1 with TRBJ2-5; D is unclear. V lost 1 base and J 3 bases, leaving 6 bases between the germline ends. This CDR3 contains 13 residues. The germline V gene encodes CDR1 MNHNS and CDR2 SASEGT. The CDR3 here is CASSEVWEETQYF. The CDR3 DNA reads as TGTGCCAGCAGTGAAGTCTGGGAAGAGACCCAGTACTTC.

A few counts support this clone. This chain links TRBV2 with TRBJ1-5; D is unclear. CDR3 length equals 13 residues. The germline V gene encodes CDR1 SNHLY and CDR2 FYNNEI. V was cut by 5 bases and J by 7 bases, with 12 bases left in between. The CDR3 loop reads CASSREGGQPQHF. CDR3 coding DNA: TGTGCCAGCAGTAGGGAGGGTGGACAGCCCCAGCATTTT. Drawing the rest from reference TRBV2 and TRBJ1-5, the complete variable domain is EPEVTQTPSHQVTQMGQEVILRCVPISNHLYFYWYRQILGQKVEFLVSFYNNEISEKSEIFDDQFSVERPDGSNFTLKIRSTKLEDSAMYFCASSREGGQPQHFGDGTRLSIL.

CDR3 in amino acids: CASSFGQGSYNEQFF. CDR3 coding DNA: TGTGCCAGCAGCTTTGGACAGGGGTCCTACAATGAGCAGTTCTTC. The chain uses TRBV11-3 and TRBJ2-1, with 9 bases aligning to TRBD1. The trim removed 3 bases at V and 1 base at J, leaving 1 base unmatched. The CDR3 totals 15 residues. Per germline, CDR1 SGHNT and CDR2 YENEEA.

The chain links TRBV10-3 to TRBJ2-5, with D perhaps matching TRBD2 (7 bases). Per germline, CDR1 ENHRY and CDR2 SYGVKD. Trimming removed 10 bases at V and 5 bases at J, with 17 bases between. This CDR3 region has 13 residues. The CDR3 sequence is CATLRGAGETQYF. Written as DNA, the CDR3 is TGTGCCACGCTCCGGGGGGCAGGGGAGACCCAGTACTTC.

The CDR3 protein is CASRSLAGTNTGELFF. CDR3 nucleotides: TGTGCCAGCAGATCTTTAGCGGGAACGAACACCGGGGAGCTGTTTTTT. The V and J genes are TRBV25-1 and TRBJ2-2; TRBD2 aligns across 8 bases. V gave up 6 bases and J gave up 0 bases; unmatched junction bases: 6. The CDR3 length is 16 residues. Germline V CDR1 and CDR2: MGHDK, SYGVNS.

The J gene is TRBJ2-1, the V gene TRBV15; tentative D call: TRBD1 (6 bases). Germline values: CDR1 LNHNV, CDR2 YYDKDF (reference sequence). Deletions cut 1 base from V and 5 bases from J, with 15 bases between. The CDR3 consists of 16 residues. CDR3 residues: CATSRAGEIRNNEQFF. In DNA, the CDR3 is TGTGCCACCAGCAGAGCAGGGGAGATTAGGAACAATGAGCAGTTCTTC.

As for this clone: A much larger clone lies a single base off, so this may be a read error. Other DNA variants within this sample encode the same CDR3. The chain is built from TRBV5-5 and TRBJ1-2; the D is unclear. Trimming took 0 bases from V and 1 from J, leaving 4 bases between them. The germline V gene encodes CDR1 SGHKS and CDR2 YYEKEE (reference sequence). The CDR3 contains 13 residues. CDR3 in DNA: TGTGCCAGCAGCTTGGACGGTAACTATGGCTACACCTTC. It codes for CASSLDGNYGYTF.

There are many counts of this clone. CDR3 amino acids: CASSQDRRSGQNTGELFF. CDR3 sequence (DNA): TGTGCCAGCAGCCAAGATCGAAGGTCGGGACAGAACACCGGGGAGCTGTTTTTT. The gene calls are TRBV4-2 and TRBJ2-2, with D possibly being TRBD1 (6 bases). The CDR3 is 18 residues long. V was clipped by 0 bases and J by 1 base, with 15 bases between them. In germline, CDR1 is LGHNA, CDR2 YNFKEQ.

The V gene is TRBV10-1, the J gene TRBJ2-3; no clear D. There are 12 residues in the CDR3. CDR1 and CDR2 (germline): WNHNN, SYGVQD (reference sequence). V lost 5 bases and J 6 bases, leaving 9 bases between the germline ends. The chain's CDR3 is CASSPSFDTQYF. The CDR3 nucleotides are TGCGCCAGCAGTCCATCCTTTGATACGCAGTATTTT.

The chain uses TRBV7-2 and TRBJ2-1, with 7 bases matching TRBD1. This CDR3 has 13 residues. Germline-derived CDR1 and CDR2 are SGHTA and FQGNSA. J lost 6 bases, V lost 5 bases, and 4 bases had no gene match. The CDR3 DNA follows: TGTGCCAGCAGCATTACAGGGGTCAATGAGCAGTTCTTC. This sequence encodes CASSITGVNEQFF.